The 9 T cell receptor beta chains in this list originate from one sample, sequenced in a study of blood T cell repertoires in COVID-19. Assay: immunoSEQ multiplex PCR; the TCRdb copy retains only in-frame clones and omits some. This table holds fewer than 250,000 clones, 65% to 80% found once. Sequencing used peripheral blood. All receptors come from a woman between 50 and 59 years old with acute or convalescent COVID-19.

This clone was detected a few times. V gene TRBV28 combines with J gene TRBJ1-5, with D possibly being TRBD1 (5 bases). The ends were cut back, 3 bases at V and 6 bases at J, with 12 bases in the middle. Germline values: CDR1 MDHEN, CDR2 SYDVKM. This CDR3 has 14 residues. This CDR3 is CASSLEGSLQPQHF. The CDR3 DNA sequence: TGTGCCAGCAGTTTGGAGGGGTCCCTTCAGCCCCAGCATTTT.

This clone was counted many times. This sequence joins TRBV6-2 or TRBV6-3 and TRBJ2-1; D is uncertain. The CDR3 is made up of 14 amino acids. Germline V gives CDR1 MNHEY, CDR2 SVGEGT. V dropped 6 bases and J dropped 0 bases, with 9 bases sitting between them. The CDR3 DNA follows: TGTGCCAGCAGCCCACAAAGCTCCTACAATGAGCAGTTCTTC. Translated: CASSPQSSYNEQFF.

V and J are TRBV5-4 and TRBJ2-7; D gene unclear. The CDR3 loop spans 14 amino acids. Germline CDR1 reads SGHNT; CDR2 reads YYREEE (reference sequence). The ends were cut back, 0 bases at V and 0 bases at J, with 7 bases in the middle. In nucleotides, the CDR3 is TGTGCCAGCAGCTTGGGCCTAAGCTCCTACGAGCAGTACTTC. It encodes CASSLGLSSYEQYF.

In nucleotides, the CDR3 is TGTGCCAGCAGCTTAGTTCGGGGCTATGGCTACACCTTC. It codes for CASSLVRGYGYTF. The chain combines TRBV11-2 with TRBJ1-2; the D is unclear. Looked up from germline, CDR1 is SGHAT and CDR2 is FQNNGV. Trimming left V 1 base short and J 4 bases short, with 7 bases between. This CDR3 has 13 amino acids.

In this sample, this clone turned up once. The V and J genes are TRBV19 and TRBJ2-4, with TRBD2 matching over 7 bases. The CDR3 contains 14 residues. Germline V lookup: CDR1 LNHDA, CDR2 SQIVND (reference sequence). The J segment lost 0 bases and the V segment lost 5 bases, leaving 1 base of the junction unmatched. The CDR3 DNA follows: TGTGCCAGTAGTGGCGGGGGAGCCAAAAACATTCAGTACTTC. Translating it yields CASSGGGAKNIQYF.

The chain couples TRBV18 to TRBJ1-5; maybe TRBD1 (6 bases). Per germline, CDR1 KGHSH and CDR2 LQKENI. V gave up 3 bases and J gave up 4 bases, with 10 bases separating them. This CDR3 has 14 residues. The DNA for the CDR3 is TGTGCCAGCTCACCTGGACAGAAAAATCAGCCCCAGCATTTT. Translation gives CASSPGQKNQPQHF. The full variable domain, in which reference TRBV18 and TRBJ1-5 provide the parts outside the CDR3, is NAGVMQNPRHLVRRRGQEARLRCSPMKGHSHVYWYRQLPEEGLKFMVYLQKENIIDESGMPKERFSAEFPKEGPSILRIQQVVRGDSAAYFCASSPGQKNQPQHFGDGTRLSIL.

The chain employs TRBV4-3 and TRBJ1-2, with 8 positions matching TRBD1. After removal of 3 bases from V and 3 bases from J, the junction contained 12 bases not matched to a gene. The germline V gene encodes CDR1 LGHNA and CDR2 YSLEER. CDR3 size: 17 residues. The CDR3 here is CASSHHRIQGGDYGYTF. The CDR3 DNA follows: TGCGCCAGCAGCCATCATCGCATACAGGGGGGTGACTATGGCTACACCTTC.

This clone was found a few times. V is TRBV4-3 and J is TRBJ2-1, with 7 bases fitting TRBD1. Germline V gene data show CDR1 as LGHNA and CDR2 as YSLEER. The CDR3 is made up of 17 amino acids. Germline trimming cut 0 bases from V and 6 bases from J; bases unmatched to any gene: 11. The CDR3 DNA is TGCGCCAGCAGCCAAGAATATTGGGACAGACTTACCAATGAGCAGTTCTTC. Encoded protein: CASSQEYWDRLTNEQFF.

The table lists this clone with a count of one. The chain combines TRBV9 with TRBJ1-5; 9 positions match TRBD1. The CDR3 has 15 amino acids. Germline values: CDR1 SGDLS, CDR2 YYNGEE. With V trimmed by 2 bases and J by 7 bases, 7 bases remained unmatched. The CDR3 region has the DNA TGTGCCAGCAGCGTCAGCACGGACAGGGGACAGCCCCAGCATTTT. It is translated as CASSVSTDRGQPQHF.